Listed below are T cell receptor beta chains from one sample, sequenced in a study of T-cell reconstitution after alpha-beta-depleted transplantation in children. TCRdb processed the PCR reads anew with MiXCR; each CDR3 protein has one entry. The data contain some 590,000 distinct CDR3 sequences, approximately 10% of them seen just once; the ten biggest clones take up roughly 3.9%. Sequenced here: PBMCs from the stem cell graft donor, sampled from the stem cell graft. The source is a human donor who donated a stem cell graft to a child with acute myeloid leukemia. Each CDR3 is given with its conserved first and last residue. Each record gives: clone size, V gene, D gene, J gene, CDR3 DNA, CDR3 protein. The D gene is left open where the match is weak. Not all rows give a size; the values are once, few, many and, for expanded clones, a class.

clone_size: few; v_call: TRBV7-9; d_call: TRBD2; j_call: TRBJ2-1; cdr3_nt: TGTGCCAGCAGCTTAATGGGCGGGAGGTCCTACAATGAGCAGTTCTTC; cdr3_aa: CASSLMGGRSYNEQFF
clone_size: NA; v_call: TRBV7-9; d_call: NA; j_call: TRBJ2-7; cdr3_nt: TGTGCCAGCAGGGGAAGCAAGTACGAGCAGTACTTC; cdr3_aa: CASRGSKYEQYF
clone_size: many; v_call: TRBV7-2; d_call: TRBD1; j_call: TRBJ1-2; cdr3_nt: TGTGCCAGCAGACCCGGACAGGCCTCGCACTATGGCTACACCTTC; cdr3_aa: CASRPGQASHYGYTF
clone_size: NA; v_call: TRBV14; d_call: TRBD1; j_call: TRBJ2-4; cdr3_nt: TGTGCCAGCAGCCACCTGGACAGGGGGAGGCAGTACTTC; cdr3_aa: CASSHLDRGRQYF
clone_size: many; v_call: TRBV7-8; d_call: NA; j_call: TRBJ2-2; cdr3_nt: TGTGCCAGCAGCTCCGTTCAAAGGGAGCTGTTTTTT; cdr3_aa: CASSSVQRELFF
clone_size: NA; v_call: TRBV18; d_call: NA; j_call: TRBJ2-3; cdr3_nt: TGTGCCAGCTCCCTTGGACCGAAAGGGGTAGATACGCAGTATTTT; cdr3_aa: CASSLGPKGVDTQYF
clone_size: few; v_call: TRBV10-3; d_call: TRBD2; j_call: TRBJ2-1; cdr3_nt: TGTGCCATCAGCAGGGCTAGCGGGAGGCTCTCCTACAATGAGCAGTTCTTC; cdr3_aa: CAISRASGRLSYNEQFF
clone_size: few; v_call: TRBV20-1; d_call: TRBD1; j_call: TRBJ2-7; cdr3_nt: TGCAGTGCCCCCAGGGGGACAGGTCATTCCTACGAGCAGTACTTC; cdr3_aa: CSAPRGTGHSYEQYF
clone_size: NA; v_call: TRBV6-5; d_call: TRBD1; j_call: TRBJ1-5; cdr3_nt: TGTGCCAGAGAGGACAGGGGGAACCCCCCCCAGCATTTT; cdr3_aa: CAREDRGNPPQHF
clone_size: NA; v_call: TRBV7-9; d_call: NA; j_call: TRBJ1-1; cdr3_nt: TGTGCCAGCAGTCACCCTTCGACAGGGAACACTGAAGCTTTCTTT; cdr3_aa: CASSHPSTGNTEAFF
clone_size: NA; v_call: TRBV6-1; d_call: NA; j_call: TRBJ1-2; cdr3_nt: TGTGCCAGCAGTGAAGCGGTAGGAGGGGGCTACACCTTC; cdr3_aa: CASSEAVGGGYTF
clone_size: few; v_call: TRBV29-1; d_call: NA; j_call: TRBJ2-1; cdr3_nt: TGCAGCGGCGGATACTACAATGAGCAGTTCTTC; cdr3_aa: CSGGYYNEQFF